The 31 T cell receptor beta chains listed next were all sequenced from one sample in a study of shared clonotypes between healthy human individuals. Using immunoSEQ multiplex PCR, the repertoire was profiled, and TCRdb retains in-frame clones only, with some absent. Seen here are 470,000 or so clones, around 73% observed once, and the top ten hold approximately 12%. Specimen: PBMCs. These receptors all come from a middle-aged woman in good health. Some clones in this sample may be carry-over from other donors' samples.

With respect to this clone: The same CDR3 also results from other DNA sequences found in this sample. The chain employs TRBV20-1 and TRBJ1-1; TRBD1 agrees at 7 bases. The length of the CDR3 is 11 residues. Per germline, CDR1 DFQATT and CDR2 SNEGSKA (reference sequence). V trimming: 4 bases; J trimming: 4 bases; junction bases outside the gene matches: 0. Here the CDR3 reads CSANRGTEAFF. For the CDR3, the DNA is TGCAGTGCTAACAGGGGCACTGAAGCTTTCTTT.

V gene TRBV5-6 combines with J gene TRBJ2-7; D is unclear. The CDR3 is 11 amino acids. Germline V gene lookup returns CDR1 SGHDT and CDR2 YYEEEE. Trimming left V 1 base short and J 5 bases short, with 4 bases between. In DNA, the CDR3 is TGTGCCAGCAGCTTGAGGAACGAGCAGTACTTC. Encoded protein: CASSLRNEQYF.

The chain recombines TRBV7-9 with TRBJ2-7; the D gene is possibly TRBD2 (6 bases). V lost 5 bases and J lost 7, with 15 bases in between. Germline CDR1 SEHNR, CDR2 FQNEAQ (reference sequence). The CDR3 is made up of 13 amino acids. CDR3 residues: CASSRIAGGEQYF. CDR3 coding DNA: TGTGCCAGCAGCCGGATAGCTGGGGGGGAGCAGTACTTC.

The chain uses TRBV19 and TRBJ2-1, with TRBD2 matching 8 bases. The CDR3 loop spans 16 amino acids. J was trimmed by 4 bases and V by 5 bases; bases with no gene match: 10. The V gene's germline CDR1 is LNHDA and CDR2 SQIVND (reference sequence). The chain's CDR3 is CASSPPSAGGYNEQFF. For the CDR3, the DNA is TGTGCCAGTAGTCCTCCATCGGCGGGGGGTTACAATGAGCAGTTCTTC.

The rearrangement links TRBV7-6 to TRBJ2-5; D remains unclear. The length of the CDR3 is 15 residues. V shed 5 bases and J shed 2 bases, with 15 bases lying between them. Germline lookup yields CDR1 SGHVS and CDR2 FNYEAQ. This CDR3 reads CASSPRVTRQETQYF. In DNA form, the CDR3 reads TGTGCCAGCAGCCCCCGGGTGACACGACAAGAGACCCAGTACTTC.

The chain recombines TRBV2 with TRBJ2-7; 13 bases fit TRBD2. The junction had 2 bases not matched to a gene; V was cut back by 6 bases and J by 3 bases. Germline values: CDR1 SNHLY, CDR2 FYNNEI. The CDR3 totals 14 residues. This CDR3 is CASSRTSGSYEQYF. In DNA, the CDR3 is TGTGCCAGCAGCAGGACTAGCGGGAGCTACGAGCAGTACTTC.

V usage is TRBV2 and J usage is TRBJ1-5, with no clear D. V lost 4 bases to trimming and J lost 5 bases, with 15 bases between them. The CDR3 sequence is 15 residues long. CDR1 SNHLY and CDR2 FYNNEI come from the germline V gene. The CDR3 region is CASSGSRDAHQPQHF. DNA of the CDR3: TGTGCCAGCAGTGGATCCCGAGATGCGCATCAGCCCCAGCATTTT.

The chain carries TRBV28 and TRBJ1-3, with D tentatively TRBD1 (5 bases). Trimming stripped 6 bases from V and 4 bases from J, with 19 bases between. The CDR3 is 16 amino acids. Germline values: CDR1 MDHEN, CDR2 SYDVKM. The CDR3 DNA reads as TGTGCCAGCAGGCCAATCGGGGCAACCCCGGGAAACACCATATATTTT. Protein product: CASRPIGATPGNTIYF.

J is TRBJ2-1 and V is TRBV29-1, with TRBD2 matching 13 bases. The V gene end was trimmed by 4 bases and the J gene end by 6 bases; junction bases not matched to a gene: 6. This CDR3 comprises 15 residues. The germline V gene has CDR1 SQVTM and CDR2 ANQGSEA. The CDR3 DNA reads TGCAGCGTTGGAGGACTAGCGGGAGATCTCAATGAGCAGTTCTTC. It encodes CSVGGLAGDLNEQFF.

Of note for this clone: This probably arose from a read error, given a far larger clone one base away. This chain links TRBV6-1 with TRBJ2-7; unclear D gene. CDR3 length equals 11 residues. In germline, CDR1 is MNHNS, CDR2 SASEGT. Trimming pared 6 bases from V and 0 bases from J, leaving 3 bases between. In DNA form, the CDR3 reads TGTGCCAGCAGGAACTCCTACGAGCAGTACTTC. This gives the protein CASRNSYEQYF.

This clone appeared once. The CDR3 nucleotides read TGTGCCTGGAGTCTGAAGGGGATAGCACTAACGCAGTATTTT. Protein sequence: CAWSLKGIALTQYF. The genes are TRBV30 and TRBJ2-3, with D possibly matching TRBD1 (5 bases). In germline, CDR1 is GTSNPN, CDR2 SVGIG (reference sequence). The CDR3 has 14 amino acids. V was clipped by 2 bases and J by 9 bases, with 18 bases between them.

In regard to this clone: Other DNA sequences within the sample encode an identical CDR3. The chain couples TRBV6-1 to TRBJ1-1, with unresolved D. The CDR3 is made up of 13 amino acids. Per the germline V gene, CDR1 is MNHNS and CDR2 is SASEGT. V gave up 4 bases and J gave up 3 bases, with 9 bases separating them. The CDR3 loop reads CASSGRGDTEAFF. The CDR3 region has the DNA TGTGCCAGCAGTGGCCGTGGGGACACTGAAGCTTTCTTT.

This clone appeared a single time. DNA for the CDR3: TGTGCCAGCAAGCGTCCGATCTCCTACGAGCAGTACTTC. It translates to CASKRPISYEQYF. The V gene is TRBV6-1, the J gene TRBJ2-7; D remains unclear. CDR3 length: 13 amino acids. Germline V lookup: CDR1 MNHNS, CDR2 SASEGT. Trimming stripped 7 bases from V and 0 bases from J, with 10 bases between.

The chain is built from TRBV16 and TRBJ1-2, with D unclear. The CDR3 extends over 12 amino acids. Germline V gene data show CDR1 as KGHSY and CDR2 as FQNENV. V lost 2 bases and J lost 8, with 9 bases in between. The CDR3 reads CASSQRREGYTF. CDR3 DNA: TGTGCCAGCAGCCAAAGGCGGGAAGGCTACACCTTC. Full variable domain (missing parts from reference TRBV16 and TRBJ1-2): GEEVAQTPKHLVRGEGQKAKLYCAPIKGHSYVFWYQQVLKNEFKFLISFQNENVFDETGMPKERFSAKCLPNSPCSLEIQATKLEDSAVYFCASSQRREGYTFGSGTRLTVV.

The chain recombines TRBV29-1 with TRBJ2-7; 7 bases line up with TRBD2. V lost 6 bases and J lost 2; bases outside the gene matches: 7. The CDR3 length is 13 residues. Germline assignment: CDR1 SQVTM and CDR2 ANQGSEA. The CDR3 protein is CSVAPGGTYEQYF. As DNA, the CDR3 is TGCAGCGTAGCACCCGGGGGGACCTACGAGCAGTACTTC.

The rearrangement links TRBV12-5 to TRBJ2-7, with TRBD2 as a possible D gene (6 bases). The germline V gene has CDR1 LGHNT and CDR2 FRNRAP. Trimming cost V 3 bases and J 2 bases, with 26 bases left between them. CDR3 size: 19 residues. The CDR3 nucleotides read TGTGCTAGTGGTTTTTTACCCCCCCCGTTCCATTCGGGGGCCTACGAGCAGTACTTC. This translates into CASGFLPPPFHSGAYEQYF.

This clone occurred a few times. V usage is TRBV28 and J usage is TRBJ2-5; D not certain. The closer fit of TRBJ2-7 to the DNA end suggests the J call may be wrong. Germline CDR1 reads MDHEN; CDR2 reads SYDVKM. This CDR3 is built from 13 residues. The CDR3: CASSFGSAYEQYF. CDR3 DNA: TGTGCCAGCAGTTTCGGCAGTGCCTACGAGCAGTACTTC.

The V and J genes are TRBV10-3 and TRBJ1-1, with 7 bases aligning to TRBD1. The CDR3 is made up of 12 amino acids. The V and J ends lost 7 bases and 5 bases, in that order; junction bases with no gene match: 4. From germline, CDR1 is ENHRY and CDR2 SYGVKD. CDR3 region: CAINSGGTEAFF. CDR3 DNA: TGTGCCATCAACTCAGGGGGAACTGAAGCTTTCTTT.

The sample holds one count of this clone. The chain employs TRBV28 and TRBJ2-5, with D perhaps TRBD1 (7 bases). Between the trimmed V and J ends, which lost 3 bases and 5 bases, there was a span of 13 bases. In germline, CDR1 is MDHEN, CDR2 SYDVKM. CDR3 length: 14 amino acids. CDR3 in amino acids: CASSFLTGRETQYF. CDR3 in DNA: TGTGCCAGCAGTTTCTTGACAGGGAGGGAGACCCAGTACTTC.

The chain carries TRBV19 and TRBJ2-3; no reliable D call. The CDR3 extends over 12 amino acids. Germline CDR1 and CDR2: LNHDA and SQIVND (reference sequence). V shed 6 bases and J shed 2 bases, with 6 bases lying between them. CDR3 sequence: CASRTSTDTQYF. CDR3 bases: TGTGCCAGTAGGACCTCCACAGATACGCAGTATTTT.

V gene TRBV27 combines with J gene TRBJ2-3; no firm D call. With 0 bases removed from V and 3 bases from J, the gap between germline ends came to 7 bases. CDR3 size: 14 residues. CDR1 is MNHEY, CDR2 SMNVEV, per germline (reference sequence). The CDR3 DNA sequence: TGTGCCAGCAGTTTATCCTCGCGGACAGATACGCAGTATTTT. Translation gives CASSLSSRTDTQYF.

V usage is TRBV5-1 and J usage is TRBJ1-2; 9 bases agree with TRBD1. The CDR3 sequence is 15 residues long. The V gene end was trimmed by 3 bases and the J gene end by 3 bases; junction bases not matched to a gene: 6. The germline V gene has CDR1 SGHRS and CDR2 YFSETQ. CDR3 DNA sequence: TGCGCCAGCAGCTCCGGGACAGGGATTTACTATGGCTACACCTTC. Translation: CASSSGTGIYYGYTF.

The J gene is TRBJ2-5, the V gene TRBV2, with a possible D match to TRBD2 (5 bases). Germline CDR1 and CDR2: SNHLY and FYNNEI. Trimming left V 6 bases short and J 2 bases short, with 10 bases between. The length of the CDR3 is 13 residues. CDR3 residues: CASSLGAQETQYF. CDR3 bases: TGTGCCAGCAGCCTGGGAGCACAAGAGACCCAGTACTTC.

A remark on this clone: A clone one base away is much larger, so this may be a read error. The CDR3 sequence is CASSRDRVTDTQYF. DNA of the CDR3: TGTGCCAGCAGCCGGGACAGGGTCACAGATACGCAGTATTTT. This chain links TRBV5-6 with TRBJ2-3, with TRBD1 matching 9 bases. Germline-derived CDR1 and CDR2 are SGHDT and YYEEEE. The CDR3 consists of 14 residues. Trimming removed 4 bases from V and 2 bases from J; junction bases left unmatched: 2. The whole variable domain, remainder taken from reference TRBV5-6 and TRBJ2-3, is DAGVTQSPTHLIKTRGQQVTLRCSPKSGHDTVSWYQQALGQGPQFIFQYYEEEERQRGNFPDRFSGHQFPNYSSELNVNALLLGDSALYLCASSRDRVTDTQYFGPGTRLTVL.

The chain carries TRBV2 and TRBJ1-4; tentatively, D is TRBD1 (5 bases). Trimming pared 8 bases from V and 8 bases from J, leaving 12 bases between. The CDR3 length is 12 residues. Germline values: CDR1 SNHLY, CDR2 FYNNEI. CDR3 DNA sequence: TGTGCCAGCGTCGGAGGGGCCGAAAAACTGTTTTTT. As protein: CASVGGAEKLFF.

The chain is built from TRBV7-9 and TRBJ1-1; D remains ambiguous. Looked up from germline, CDR1 is SEHNR and CDR2 is FQNEAQ (reference sequence). There are 12 residues in the CDR3. V shed 3 bases and J shed 6 bases, with 8 bases lying between them. CDR3 loop: CASSFTGSEAFF. CDR3 coding DNA: TGTGCCAGCAGCTTCACGGGTTCTGAAGCTTTCTTT. The variable domain in full, completed from reference TRBV7-9 and TRBJ1-1, reads DTGVSQNPRHKITKRGQNVTFRCDPISEHNRLYWYRQTLGQGPEFLTYFQNEAQLEKSRLLSDRFSAERPKGSFSTLEIQRTEQGDSAMYLCASSFTGSEAFFGQGTRLTVV.

The chain recombines TRBV5-6 with TRBJ2-2; no reliable D call. Germline lookup yields CDR1 SGHDT and CDR2 YYEEEE. V lost 4 bases, J lost 4 bases, and 23 bases lay in between. This CDR3 is 18 amino acids long. In DNA form, the CDR3 reads TGTGCCAGCAGCCAGAACCGAGGTACTGGGCCGTTCACCGGGGAGCTGTTTTTT. Protein sequence: CASSQNRGTGPFTGELFF.

The chain links TRBV9 to TRBJ2-1, with 7 positions matching TRBD2. The CDR3 runs to 17 residues. CDR1 and CDR2 (germline): SGDLS, YYNGEE. The ends lost 0 bases at V and 4 bases at J; junction bases unmatched: 10. CDR3 nucleotides: TGTGCCAGCAGCGTAGCCCACCAGCCGGGAGGATACAATGAGCAGTTCTTC. Amino acid sequence: CASSVAHQPGGYNEQFF.

The chain has TRBV28 and TRBJ1-2; the D is unclear. This CDR3 is 12 amino acids long. Trimming removed 5 bases at V and 8 bases at J, with 12 bases between. Germline lookup yields CDR1 MDHEN and CDR2 SYDVKM. CDR3 protein: CASSTRRRGYTF. The CDR3 coding sequence is TGTGCCAGCAGTACCCGACGGCGGGGCTACACCTTC.

As to this clone: With a far larger clone one base away, a read error is the likely cause. This same CDR3 is encoded by further DNA sequences in the sample. V usage is TRBV9 and J usage is TRBJ2-7; 9 positions match TRBD2. Germline V gene sequence: CDR1 SGDLS, CDR2 YYNGEE. V gave up 0 bases and J gave up 7 bases; unmatched junction bases: 5. CDR3 length equals 14 residues. The CDR3 sequence is CASSVGSGREEQYF. CDR3 sequence (DNA): TGTGCCAGCAGCGTAGGTAGCGGGAGAGAAGAGCAGTACTTC.

The CDR3: CASRTTSLRGETQYF. In DNA form, the CDR3 reads TGCGCCAGCAGAACGACGAGTCTCAGAGGGGAGACCCAGTACTTC. The chain joins TRBV5-1 to TRBJ2-5, with TRBD2 as a possible D gene (5 bases). Germline lookup yields CDR1 SGHRS and CDR2 YFSETQ. The CDR3 loop spans 15 amino acids. V was cut by 5 bases and J by 5 bases, with 19 bases left in between.